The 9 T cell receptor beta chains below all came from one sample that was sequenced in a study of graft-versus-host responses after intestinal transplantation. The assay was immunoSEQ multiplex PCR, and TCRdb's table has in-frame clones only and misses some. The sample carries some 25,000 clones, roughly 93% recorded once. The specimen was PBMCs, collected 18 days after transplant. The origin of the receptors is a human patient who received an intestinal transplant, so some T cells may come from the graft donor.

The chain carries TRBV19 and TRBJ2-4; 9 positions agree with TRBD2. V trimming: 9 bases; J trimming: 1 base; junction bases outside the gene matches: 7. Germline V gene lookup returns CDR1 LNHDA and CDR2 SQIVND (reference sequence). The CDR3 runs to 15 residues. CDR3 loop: CASTWGTSAKNIQYF. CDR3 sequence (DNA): TGTGCCAGCACGTGGGGGACTAGCGCCAAAAACATTCAGTACTTC.

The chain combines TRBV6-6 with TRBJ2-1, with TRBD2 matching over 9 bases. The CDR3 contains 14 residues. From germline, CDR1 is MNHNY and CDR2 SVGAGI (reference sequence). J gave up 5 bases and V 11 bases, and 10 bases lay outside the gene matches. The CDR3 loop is CAVGGGVLDNEQFF. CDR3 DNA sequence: TGTGCCGTGGGCGGGGGGGTACTAGACAATGAGCAGTTCTTC.

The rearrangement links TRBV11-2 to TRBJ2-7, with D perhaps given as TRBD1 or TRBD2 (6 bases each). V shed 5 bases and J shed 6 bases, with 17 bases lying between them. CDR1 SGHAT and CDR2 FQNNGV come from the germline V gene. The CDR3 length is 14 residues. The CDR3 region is CASSPWGQGGEQYF. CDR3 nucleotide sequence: TGTGCCAGCAGCCCCTGGGGGCAGGGAGGCGAGCAGTACTTC.

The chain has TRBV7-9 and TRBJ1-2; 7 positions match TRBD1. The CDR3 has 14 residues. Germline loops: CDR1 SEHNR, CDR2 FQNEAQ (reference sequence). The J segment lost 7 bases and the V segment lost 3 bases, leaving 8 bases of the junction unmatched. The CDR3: CASSFLGDSIGYTF. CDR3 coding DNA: TGTGCCAGCAGCTTCCTGGGGGACAGCATTGGCTACACCTTC.

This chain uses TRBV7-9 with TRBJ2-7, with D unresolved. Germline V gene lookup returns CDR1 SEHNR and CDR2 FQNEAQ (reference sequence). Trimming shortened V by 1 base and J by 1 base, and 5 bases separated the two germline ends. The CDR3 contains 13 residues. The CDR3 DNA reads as TGTGCCAGCAGCTTAGACTTATCCTACGAGCAGTACTTC. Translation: CASSLDLSYEQYF.

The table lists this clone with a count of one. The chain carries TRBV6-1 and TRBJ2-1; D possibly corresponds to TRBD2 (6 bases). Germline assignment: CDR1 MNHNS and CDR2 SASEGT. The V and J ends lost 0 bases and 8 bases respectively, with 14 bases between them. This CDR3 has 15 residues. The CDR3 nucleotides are TGTGCCAGCAGTGAAGCTTTGGGCGGGACTGATGAGCAGTTCTTC. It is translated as CASSEALGGTDEQFF.

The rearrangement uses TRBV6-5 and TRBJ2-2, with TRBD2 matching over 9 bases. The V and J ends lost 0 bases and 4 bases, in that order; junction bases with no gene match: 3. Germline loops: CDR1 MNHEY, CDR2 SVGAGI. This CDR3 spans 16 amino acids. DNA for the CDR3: TGTGCCAGCAGTTACTCGGGACTAGCAGTCACCGGGGAGCTGTTTTTT. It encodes CASSYSGLAVTGELFF.

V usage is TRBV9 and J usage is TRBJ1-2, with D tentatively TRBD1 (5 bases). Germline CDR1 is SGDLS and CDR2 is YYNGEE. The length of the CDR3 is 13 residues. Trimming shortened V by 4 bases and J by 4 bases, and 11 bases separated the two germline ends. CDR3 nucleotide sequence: TGTGCCAGCAGCCATGACAGCCCCTATGGCTACACCTTC. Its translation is CASSHDSPYGYTF. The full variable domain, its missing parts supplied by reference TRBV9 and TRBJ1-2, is DSGVTQTPKHLITATGQRVTLRCSPRSGDLSVYWYQQSLDQGLQFLIQYYNGEERAKGNILERFSAQQFPDLHSELNLSSLELGDSALYFCASSHDSPYGYTFGSGTRLTVV.

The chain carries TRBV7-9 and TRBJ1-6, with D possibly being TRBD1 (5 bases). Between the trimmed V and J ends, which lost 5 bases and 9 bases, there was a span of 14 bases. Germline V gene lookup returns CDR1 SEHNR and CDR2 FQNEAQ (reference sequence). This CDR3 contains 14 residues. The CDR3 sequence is CASSLEGVGSPLHF. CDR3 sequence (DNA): TGTGCCAGCAGCCTCGAAGGGGTTGGTTCACCCCTCCACTTT.